Listed here are 10 T cell receptor beta chains from one sample, sequenced in a study of response to subunit inactivated influenza vaccine. TCRdb called the RT-PCR reads again in MiXCR, with one record for every CDR3 protein. The sample contains just under 550,000 distinct CDR3 sequences, around a quarter of which appear only once. The data also belong to a second study, concerning T cells expressing NK-cell markers. According to that study: Researchers built TCR beta cDNA using 5'RACE template switching with UMIs.

The starting material was CD4+ T cells sorted from PBMCs, obtained 11 to 12 days after vaccination. The receptors originated from a man aged 45-65 years who received an inactivated influenza vaccine.

This clonotype came up a few times. The chain links TRBV20-1 to TRBJ2-1; D possibly uses TRBD1 or TRBD2 (5 bases each). The V gene lost 5 bases and the J gene lost 6 bases, with 20 bases spanning the gap. CDR1 is DFQATT and CDR2 is SNEGSKA in the germline V gene (reference sequence). This CDR3 is 15 amino acids long. In DNA, the CDR3 is TGCAGTGCTTCTGCGGGTGGGACCTTGGGCAATGAGCAGTTCTTC. It codes for CSASAGGTLGNEQFF.

The chain links TRBV7-3 to TRBJ2-3, with a possible D match to TRBD2 (6 bases). CDR1 SGHTA and CDR2 FQGTGA come from the germline V gene. The V and J ends lost 2 bases and 14 bases respectively, with 17 bases between them. The CDR3 extends over 13 amino acids. CDR3 loop: CASSLGRDSPRYF. The CDR3 DNA reads TGTGCCAGCAGCTTAGGGCGGGACTCCCCTCGGTATTTT.

This clonotype has at least ten counts. The chain recombines TRBV11-2 with TRBJ2-3; TRBD2 matches 7 bases. Germline trimming cut 4 bases from V and 1 base from J; bases unmatched to any gene: 8. CDR1 and CDR2 (germline): SGHAT, FQNNGV. CDR3 length: 16 amino acids. The CDR3 loop reads CASSSKQLARTDTQYF. CDR3 in DNA: TGTGCCAGCAGCTCGAAGCAACTAGCGCGCACAGATACGCAGTATTTT.

V and J are TRBV5-1 and TRBJ2-7, with TRBD1 as a possible D gene (5 bases). V was cut by 5 bases and J by 0 bases, with 15 bases left in between. The CDR3 is 15 residues long. The germline CDR1 and CDR2 sequences are SGHRS and YFSETQ. The CDR3 spells CASSKDTTSSYEQYF. The CDR3 region has the DNA TGCGCCAGCAGTAAGGACACGACGAGCTCCTACGAGCAGTACTTC.

The V gene is TRBV3-1, the J gene TRBJ1-6; unclear D gene. Germline V gene data show CDR1 as LGHDT and CDR2 as YNNKEL (reference sequence). This CDR3 is built from 14 residues. V lost 1 base and J lost 13, with 14 bases in between. Here the CDR3 DNA reads TGTGCCAGCAGCCAAGGAGAGATACGGACGCCCCTCCACTTT. This translates into CASSQGEIRTPLHF.

About this clonotype: At one end, the junction sequence differs from germline, possibly due to a read error. This chain joins TRBV7-9 and TRBJ2-1, with 7 nucleotides matching TRBD2. Germline V gene data show CDR1 as SEHNR and CDR2 as FQNEAQ (reference sequence). The CDR3 has 15 residues. This chain's CDR3 is CASSPGLREGNEQLF. The CDR3 nucleotides are TGTGCCAGCAGCCCCGGACTGAGGGAGGGGAATGAGCAGTTATTC. The whole variable domain, remainder taken from reference TRBV7-9 and TRBJ2-1, is DTGVSQNPRHKITKRGQNVTFRCDPISEHNRLYWYRQTLGQGPEFLTYFQNEAQLEKSRLLSDRFSAERPKGSFSTLEIQRTEQGDSAMYLCASSPGLREGNEQLFGPGTRLTVL.

This clonotype was counted between two and nine times. J is TRBJ2-7 and V is TRBV7-6; D perhaps matches TRBD2 (6 bases). V lost 5 bases and J lost 3, with 14 bases in between. In germline, CDR1 is SGHVS, CDR2 FNYEAQ. The CDR3 contains 14 residues. CDR3 coding DNA: TGTGCCAGCAGCGCGGGACTCCCTGGCTACGAGCAGTACTTC. It encodes CASSAGLPGYEQYF. The complete variable domain, with remaining parts taken from reference TRBV7-6 and TRBJ2-7, reads GAGVSQSPRYKVTKRGQDVALRCDPISGHVSLYWYRQALGQGPEFLTYFNYEAQQDKSGLPNDRFSAERPEGSISTLTIQRTEQRDSAMYRCASSAGLPGYEQYFGPGTRLTVT.

Comments on this clonotype: At one end, the junction sequence differs from germline, possibly due to a read error. This chain connects TRBV7-2 to TRBJ2-1, with 7 bases matching TRBD2. This CDR3 comprises 16 residues. Germline lookup yields CDR1 SGHTA and CDR2 FQGNSA. CDR3 protein: CASSVAGFFGGGEQFF. The CDR3 nucleotides read TGTGCCAGCAGCGTAGCGGGTTTTTTCGGGGGAGGCGAGCAGTTCTTC.

Many counts were recorded for this clonotype. The chain recombines TRBV5-1 with TRBJ2-3, with TRBD2 as a possible D gene (7 bases). The CDR3 loop spans 15 amino acids. The ends were cut back, 1 base at V and 3 bases at J, with 12 bases in the middle. The germline gives CDR1 SGHRS, CDR2 YFSETQ. CDR3 protein: CASSLTGRGTDTQYF. The CDR3 nucleotides read TGCGCCAGCAGCTTGACAGGGAGGGGAACAGATACGCAGTATTTT.

This clonotype occurred many times. This chain connects TRBV20-1 to TRBJ2-1; D is undetermined. Germline V gene lookup returns CDR1 DFQATT and CDR2 SNEGSKA (reference sequence). The CDR3 is 10 residues long. The V end was cut by 0 bases, the J end by 6 bases, with 0 bases between. CDR3 protein: CSARDNEQFF. The DNA of the CDR3 is TGCAGTGCTAGAGACAATGAGCAGTTCTTC.